The 31 T cell receptor beta chains reported below all come from one sample, sequenced in a study of blood T cell repertoires in COVID-19. Sequencing used immunoSEQ multiplex PCR; TCRdb keeps in-frame clones, though not all of them. The data show under 170,000 clones, roughly 84% seen once. Sample: peripheral blood. The receptors shown here come from an older man with acute or convalescent COVID-19.

This chain joins TRBV15 and TRBJ2-2; 7 positions match TRBD1. Unmatched junction bases numbered 5, after V lost 6 bases and J lost 1 base. The CDR3 has 15 amino acids. Germline values: CDR1 LNHNV, CDR2 YYDKDF (reference sequence). CDR3 bases: TGTGCCACCAGAGCAGACAGGGAGAACACCGGGGAGCTGTTTTTT. Translating it yields CATRADRENTGELFF.

This chain joins TRBV3-1 (or the pseudogene TRBV3-2) and TRBJ2-1, with TRBD2 identical over 13 bases. V was clipped by 4 bases and J by 9 bases; unmatched bases: 6. This CDR3 has 15 amino acids. The germline V gene encodes CDR1 LGHDT and CDR2 YNNKEL (reference sequence). The DNA for the CDR3 is TGTGCCAGCAGCCTCCCGGGACTAGCGGGACGTGAGCAGTTCTTC. Encoded protein: CASSLPGLAGREQFF.

This clone was detected only a few times. The CDR3 nucleotides read TGTGCCAGCAGCTCTCGTAGTGCCACTGAAGCTTTCTTT. Protein: CASSSRSATEAFF. The chain recombines TRBV7-2 with TRBJ1-1; D remains unclear. This CDR3 has 13 residues. Trimming shortened V by 4 bases and J by 4 bases, and 10 bases separated the two germline ends. The V gene's germline CDR1 is SGHTA and CDR2 FQGNSA.

The CDR3 here is CASSGGQGGHQPQHF. The CDR3, as DNA: TGTGCCAGTAGTGGAGGGCAGGGCGGCCATCAGCCCCAGCATTTT. This chain connects TRBV19 to TRBJ1-5, with D perhaps TRBD1 (5 bases). CDR3 length: 15 amino acids. The V end was cut by 5 bases, the J end by 5 bases, with 16 bases between. Germline V CDR1 and CDR2: LNHDA, SQIVND (reference sequence).

The CDR3 DNA reads as TGTGCCAGTATGGACAGGGGTCCCGGGGAGCTGTTTTTT. Residues: CASMDRGPGELFF. V is TRBV19 and J is TRBJ2-2; 9 nucleotides align to TRBD1. The CDR3 extends over 13 amino acids. CDR1 is LNHDA, CDR2 SQIVND, per germline (reference sequence). J was trimmed by 6 bases and V by 7 bases; bases with no gene match: 3.

This rearrangement joins TRBV4-1 to TRBJ2-3, with 10 bases fitting TRBD2. With V trimmed by 5 bases and J by 4 bases, 3 bases remained unmatched. CDR3 size: 14 residues. The V gene's germline CDR1 is MGHRA and CDR2 YSYEKL. CDR3 nucleotide sequence: TGCGCCAGCAGCACTAGCGGGGACTCAGATACGCAGTATTTT. The encoded protein is CASSTSGDSDTQYF.

This sequence joins TRBV28 and TRBJ2-7; TRBD1 agrees at 9 bases. V shed 6 bases, J shed 5 bases, and the junction held 11 bases outside the gene matches. This CDR3 has 15 amino acids. Per germline, CDR1 MDHEN and CDR2 SYDVKM. DNA of the CDR3: TGTGCCAGCAGCCACAGGGGGCCCGGAATCCACGAGCAGTACTTC. This encodes CASSHRGPGIHEQYF. Combining the CDR3 with reference TRBV28 and TRBJ2-7 gives the whole variable domain DVKVTQSSRYLVKRTGEKVFLECVQDMDHENMFWYRQDPGLGLRLIYFSYDVKMKEKGDIPEGYSVSREKKERFSLILESASTNQTSMYLCASSHRGPGIHEQYFGPGTRLTVT.

V usage is TRBV6-5 and J usage is TRBJ1-4, with 7 bases identical to TRBD1. The CDR3 covers 14 residues. With V trimmed by 5 bases and J by 11 bases, 11 bases remained unmatched. Germline values: CDR1 MNHEY, CDR2 SVGAGI. The CDR3 loop is CASSPDRERTKLFF. The CDR3 bases are TGTGCCAGCAGTCCCGACAGGGAAAGAACGAAACTGTTTTTT.

J is TRBJ1-6 and V is TRBV28; the match to TRBD1 covers 8 bases. There are 16 residues in the CDR3. Germline loops: CDR1 MDHEN, CDR2 SYDVKM. V shed 5 bases and J 3 bases; nucleotides not matched to a gene: 6. The CDR3 nucleotides are TGTGCCAGCAGTCCCGGGACAGGCTTCTATAATTCACCCCTCCACTTT. Its protein is CASSPGTGFYNSPLHF.

This clone has more than one count but fewer than ten. The chain combines TRBV3-1 (or the pseudogene TRBV3-2) with TRBJ2-1, with D perhaps TRBD2 (6 bases). There are 13 residues in the CDR3. Looked up from germline, CDR1 is LGHDT and CDR2 is YNNKEL (reference sequence). The V gene lost 8 bases and the J gene lost 8 bases, with 16 bases spanning the gap. CDR3 residues: CASGDSLVYEQFF. The CDR3 DNA follows: TGTGCCAGCGGGGACTCGCTTGTTTATGAGCAGTTCTTC.

The table lists this clone with a few counts. This rearrangement joins TRBV28 to TRBJ1-6, with 8 bases identical to TRBD1. The V and J ends lost 4 bases and 10 bases, in that order; junction bases with no gene match: 12. Germline values: CDR1 MDHEN, CDR2 SYDVKM. CDR3 length: 16 residues. The CDR3: CASSSPARQGQSPLHF. The DNA for the CDR3 is TGTGCCAGCAGTTCCCCCGCCCGACAGGGGCAATCACCCCTCCACTTT.

This chain uses TRBV24-1 with TRBJ2-5; D call uncertain. V gave up 5 bases and J gave up 2 bases, with 8 bases separating them. The CDR3 is 13 residues long. Germline V gene sequence: CDR1 KGHDR, CDR2 SFDVKD. CDR3: CATSVAGQETQYF. For the CDR3, the DNA is TGTGCCACCAGTGTGGCAGGACAAGAGACCCAGTACTTC.

This chain links TRBV11-2 with TRBJ2-7, with TRBD2 identical over 9 bases. The V gene's germline CDR1 is SGHAT and CDR2 FQNNGV. Germline trimming cut 0 bases from V and 4 bases from J; bases unmatched to any gene: 7. This CDR3 has 16 amino acids. CDR3 loop: CASSLDRGGAGYEQYF. The CDR3, as DNA: TGTGCCAGCAGCTTAGATCGCGGGGGGGCTGGGTACGAGCAGTACTTC.

The J gene is TRBJ2-7, the V gene TRBV29-1; TRBD1 is a possible D gene (6 bases). V lost 0 bases to trimming and J lost 3 bases, with 15 bases between them. Germline V gene data show CDR1 as SQVTM and CDR2 as ANQGSEA. The CDR3 totals 15 residues. CDR3 DNA sequence: TGCAGCGTTGAAGAAGTAACGACAGGACTCTACGAGCAGTACTTC. This codes for CSVEEVTTGLYEQYF.

This chain links TRBV5-1 with TRBJ2-5; 7 bases are a match to TRBD1. CDR3 size: 16 residues. V dropped 1 base and J dropped 1; count of bases not matched to a gene: 7. Germline V gene sequence: CDR1 SGHRS, CDR2 YFSETQ. For the CDR3, the DNA is TGCGCCAGCAGCTTGTTGGGGGACAGAAGCCAAGAGACCCAGTACTTC. This sequence encodes CASSLLGDRSQETQYF.

For the CDR3, the DNA is TGTGCCAGCAGCCTATTCCCAGGGACAGGTCGGGGAAACACCATATATTTT. Its protein is CASSLFPGTGRGNTIYF. The chain is built from TRBV7-6 and TRBJ1-3; 8 nucleotides agree with TRBD1. CDR1 is SGHVS and CDR2 is FNYEAQ in the germline V gene. The ends lost 5 bases at V and 4 bases at J; junction bases unmatched: 13. This CDR3 comprises 17 residues.

The chain links TRBV5-4 to TRBJ2-6; D call uncertain. Germline CDR1 reads SGHNT; CDR2 reads YYREEE (reference sequence). Trimming stripped 1 base from V and 3 bases from J, with 14 bases between. The CDR3 is made up of 17 amino acids. The CDR3 spells CASSLWRGANGANVLTF. The CDR3 nucleotides read TGTGCCAGCAGCTTGTGGAGAGGTGCCAATGGGGCCAACGTCCTGACTTTC. Full variable domain (missing parts from reference TRBV5-4 and TRBJ2-6): ETGVTQSPTHLIKTRGQQVTLRCSSQSGHNTVSWYQQALGQGPQFIFQYYREEENGRGNFPPRFSGLQFPNYSSELNVNALELDDSALYLCASSLWRGANGANVLTFGAGSRLTVL.

The sample holds one count of this clone. The chain has TRBV2 and TRBJ2-6; a weak D match, TRBD1 (5 bases). This CDR3 comprises 15 residues. Germline CDR1 reads SNHLY; CDR2 reads FYNNEI. Trimming stripped 7 bases from V and 1 base from J, with 11 bases between. The DNA of the CDR3 is TGTGCCAGCATATCCAGGGTATCTGGGGCCAACGTCCTGACTTTC. It encodes CASISRVSGANVLTF. Complete variable domain (other parts from reference TRBV2 and TRBJ2-6): EPEVTQTPSHQVTQMGQEVILRCVPISNHLYFYWYRQILGQKVEFLVSFYNNEISEKSEIFDDQFSVERPDGSNFTLKIRSTKLEDSAMYFCASISRVSGANVLTFGAGSRLTVL.

This clone is judged medium-sized. The chain uses TRBV21-1 and TRBJ2-7; TRBD2, as called in the table, went unchecked against the DNA. TRBV21-1 is reported as a pseudogene. The length of the CDR3 is 18 residues. The CDR3 coding sequence is TGTGCCACCCGATTCCTAGCGGGAGGGCCCCTCTTCCTCTACGAGCAGTACTTC. Amino acids: CATRFLAGGPLFLYEQYF.

This clone was detected once. CDR3 protein: CASSQISSGGRNIQYF. The DNA of the CDR3 is TGTGCCAGCAGTCAGATCTCTAGCGGGGGTCGGAACATTCAGTACTTC. This sequence joins TRBV28 and TRBJ2-4, with TRBD2 matching over 10 bases. The CDR3 loop spans 16 amino acids. From germline, CDR1 is MDHEN and CDR2 SYDVKM. The V and J ends lost 5 bases and 7 bases, in that order; junction bases with no gene match: 11.

This chain connects TRBV7-9 to TRBJ1-2; D is perhaps TRBD1 (6 bases). The V end was cut by 3 bases, the J end by 6 bases, with 17 bases between. CDR1 and CDR2 (germline): SEHNR, FQNEAQ (reference sequence). CDR3 length equals 15 residues. The DNA for the CDR3 is TGTGCCAGCAGCTTGGAAGGGGGACGACGGGATGGCTACACCTTC. As protein: CASSLEGGRRDGYTF. Full variable domain (missing parts from reference TRBV7-9 and TRBJ1-2): DTGVSQNPRHKITKRGQNVTFRCDPISEHNRLYWYRQTLGQGPEFLTYFQNEAQLEKSRLLSDRFSAERPKGSFSTLEIQRTEQGDSAMYLCASSLEGGRRDGYTFGSGTRLTVV.

The chain has TRBV18 and TRBJ2-5; tentative D call: TRBD1 (5 bases). Germline V gene data show CDR1 as KGHSH and CDR2 as LQKENI. Deletions cut 6 bases from V and 3 bases from J, with 17 bases between. The length of the CDR3 is 15 residues. In nucleotides, the CDR3 is TGTGCCAGCTCCCGCCGTGGTGGGGCTGAAGAGACCCAGTACTTC. It encodes CASSRRGGAEETQYF. The full variable domain, completed using reference TRBV18 and TRBJ2-5, is NAGVMQNPRHLVRRRGQEARLRCSPMKGHSHVYWYRQLPEEGLKFMVYLQKENIIDESGMPKERFSAEFPKEGPSILRIQQVVRGDSAAYFCASSRRGGAEETQYFGPGTRLLVL.

The CDR3 DNA sequence: TGTGCCAGCAGTGAATTAAACGGGGGGGAGACCCAGTACTTC. Translated: CASSELNGGETQYF. This chain links TRBV2 with TRBJ2-5; TRBD2 aligns across 7 bases. V shed 2 bases and J 5 bases; nucleotides not matched to a gene: 5. Germline V gene lookup returns CDR1 SNHLY and CDR2 FYNNEI. The CDR3 consists of 14 residues.

The rearrangement links TRBV29-1 to TRBJ1-1; TRBD1 matches 8 bases. The trim removed 8 bases at V and 4 bases at J, leaving 9 bases unmatched. The germline CDR1 and CDR2 sequences are SQVTM and ANQGSEA. The CDR3 is 13 amino acids. CDR3 sequence: CSSGAGGVTEAFF. CDR3 DNA: TGCAGCTCGGGGGCAGGGGGCGTCACTGAAGCTTTCTTT. Full variable domain (rest looked up from reference TRBV29-1 and TRBJ1-1): SAVISQKPSRDICQRGTSLTIQCQVDSQVTMMFWYRQQPGQSLTLIATANQGSEATYESGFVIDKFPISRPNLTFSTLTVSNMSPEDSSIYLCSSGAGGVTEAFFGQGTRLTVV.

The V and J genes are TRBV2 and TRBJ2-6, with D possibly TRBD2 on 5 matching bases. This CDR3 is built from 14 residues. V was clipped by 6 bases and J by 0 bases, with 6 bases between them. Germline V gene sequence: CDR1 SNHLY, CDR2 FYNNEI. The CDR3 sequence is CASREGSGANVLTF. The CDR3, as DNA: TGTGCCAGCAGAGAGGGCTCTGGGGCCAACGTCCTGACTTTC.

This chain connects TRBV28 to TRBJ1-1; 7 nucleotides match TRBD1. V was pared by 5 bases and J by 1 base, with 4 bases of the junction left unmatched. The CDR3 loop spans 14 amino acids. The germline CDR1 and CDR2 sequences are MDHEN and SYDVKM. CDR3 sequence: CASSRGGSNTEAFF. For the CDR3, the DNA is TGTGCCAGCAGTCGAGGGGGCTCGAACACTGAAGCTTTCTTT.

The genes are TRBV10-3 and TRBJ1-6; TRBD1 aligns across 7 bases. The CDR3 covers 13 residues. Germline V gene sequence: CDR1 ENHRY, CDR2 SYGVKD. The junction had 6 bases not matched to a gene; V was cut back by 6 bases and J by 10 bases. The CDR3: CAISDRVGSPLHF. Written as DNA, the CDR3 is TGTGCCATCAGCGACAGGGTTGGATCACCCCTCCACTTT.

This clone appeared a single time. The chain joins TRBV19 to TRBJ2-7, with a tentative D call TRBD1 (6 bases). V lost 1 base and J 7 bases, leaving 11 bases between the germline ends. This CDR3 comprises 13 residues. Looked up from germline, CDR1 is LNHDA and CDR2 is SQIVND (reference sequence). CDR3 in amino acids: CASSIGQDLEQYF. The CDR3 nucleotides are TGTGCCAGTAGTATAGGACAGGACTTGGAGCAGTACTTC.

The rearrangement joins TRBV4-1 to TRBJ1-1; TRBD1 aligns across 7 bases. V dropped 0 bases and J dropped 0; count of bases not matched to a gene: 7. CDR1 is MGHRA and CDR2 is YSYEKL in the germline V gene. The CDR3 sequence is 17 residues long. The CDR3 DNA follows: TGCGCCAGCAGCCAAGAAATGGGACAGCCCATGAACACTGAAGCTTTCTTT. This gives the protein CASSQEMGQPMNTEAFF.

The J gene is TRBJ2-1, the V gene TRBV5-4; 9 bases are a match to TRBD1. CDR1 SGHNT and CDR2 YYREEE come from the germline V gene (reference sequence). The CDR3 contains 15 residues. Trimming cost V 2 bases and J 3 bases; bases outside gene matches: 3. For the CDR3, the DNA is TGTGCCAGCAGCTTCCCGGGACAGGGCTACAATGAGCAGTTCTTC. Amino acids: CASSFPGQGYNEQFF.

The rearrangement joins TRBV9 to TRBJ2-5; 9 nucleotides agree with TRBD2. Looked up from germline, CDR1 is SGDLS and CDR2 is YYNGEE. The CDR3 consists of 16 residues. With V trimmed by 0 bases and J by 1 base, 4 bases remained unmatched. In DNA, the CDR3 is TGTGCCAGCAGCGTAGGGCTAGCGGGGATCCAAGAGACCCAGTACTTC. This gives the protein CASSVGLAGIQETQYF.